The entry below gives a single TCR beta chain sequence along with its context. The data belong to a study of blood T cells in healthy people across ages. A sample-barcoded 5' primer and a J-beta primer mix were used in a second PCR of roughly 6 to 11 cycles. TCRdb re-called the 5' RACE reads through MiXCR, storing one row per CDR3 protein. The sample includes approximately 690,000 distinct CDR3 sequences, around 38% of them seen just once. The CDR3 runs to 16 residues. Trimming cost V 4 bases and J 3 bases; bases outside gene matches: 9. Germline V gene sequence: CDR1 KGHSH, CDR2 LQKENI. The sequence was collected from a man older than 75 in good health. This chain links TRBV18 with TRBJ2-3; 8 nucleotides line up with TRBD2. The sequencing input was blood. The CDR3 here is CASSLQSGSGTDTQYF. CDR3 sequence (DNA): TGTGCCAGCTCACTGCAAAGCGGGAGTGGGACAGATACGCAGTATTTT. Together with reference TRBV18 and TRBJ2-3, the CDR3 gives the full variable domain: NAGVMQNPRHLVRRRGQEARLRCSPMKGHSHVYWYRQLPEEGLKFMVYLQKENIIDESGMPKERFSAEFPKEGPSILRIQQVVRGDSAAYFCASSLQSGSGTDTQYFGPGTRLTVL.